This passage covers 4 T cell receptor beta chains from one sample sequenced in a study of chemoradiotherapy in HPV16-positive cancers. Repertoires were generated with immunoSEQ multiplex PCR, while TCRdb's copy carries only in-frame clones and drops some. The table has roughly 10,000 clones, over 70% seen once. Collection took place from a patient who underwent chemoradiotherapy. Source of these receptors: a human donor with HPV-associated anogenital cancer.

J is TRBJ1-5 and V is TRBV5-6; D remains unclear. CDR3 length: 13 residues. V shed 0 bases and J shed 5 bases, with 6 bases lying between them. Germline-derived CDR1 and CDR2 are SGHDT and YYEEEE. The CDR3 nucleotides read TGTGCCAGCAGCTTGGGCTGGGATCAGCCCCAGCATTTT. This codes for CASSLGWDQPQHF.

CDR3 sequence reads: CASLWPTGELFF. As DNA, the CDR3 is TGTGCCAGTCTTTGGCCCACCGGGGAGCTGTTTTTT. This sequence joins TRBV19 and TRBJ2-2; D gene uncertain. CDR3 length equals 12 residues. Germline loops: CDR1 LNHDA, CDR2 SQIVND (reference sequence). Trimming took off 8 bases at V and 4 bases at J, with 8 bases between the two ends.

The chain recombines TRBV29-1 with TRBJ2-1, with 8 bases fitting TRBD2. The CDR3 length is 22 residues. V lost 5 bases, J lost 0 bases, and 27 bases stayed unmatched. From germline, CDR1 is SQVTM and CDR2 ANQGSEA. The chain's CDR3 is CSVRGTGPLLGAGASSYNEQFF. The DNA for the CDR3 is TGCAGCGTTAGGGGAACAGGACCCCTGTTGGGAGCGGGGGCGAGCTCCTACAATGAGCAGTTCTTC.

This clone has a handful of counts. The rearrangement uses TRBV10-1 and TRBJ1-5; perhaps TRBD1 as D (5 bases). Trimming took 2 bases from V and 5 from J, leaving 13 bases between them. Germline V gene sequence: CDR1 WNHNN, CDR2 SYGVQD (reference sequence). This CDR3 spans 15 amino acids. The CDR3 protein is CASSEEGLPYQPQHF. CDR3 sequence (DNA): TGCGCCAGCAGTGAGGAGGGACTGCCGTATCAGCCCCAGCATTTT.